Listed below are T cell receptor beta chains from one sample, sequenced in a study of blood T cell repertoires in COVID-19. Produced via immunoSEQ multiplex PCR; TCRdb's table is partial and in-frame only. There are approximately 50,000 clones in the sample; approximately 89% occur only once, and 6.5% lies in the top ten. Material: peripheral blood. The receptors were sampled from a man aged 55 to 69 with acute or convalescent COVID-19. Each CDR3 is given without its conserved first and last residue. A D gene is named only where the DNA matches it firmly.

cdr3_aa: SAQGQGGNTIY
j_call: TRBJ1-3
v_call: TRBV29-1
d_call: .

cdr3_aa: ASSPGTFTEAF
j_call: TRBJ1-1
v_call: TRBV19
d_call: .

cdr3_aa: ASSRLTAEQY
j_call: TRBJ2-7
v_call: TRBV21-1
d_call: .

cdr3_aa: ASSLAGPYEQY
j_call: TRBJ2-7
v_call: TRBV5-1
d_call: .

cdr3_aa: ASSEQNSPLH
j_call: TRBJ1-6
v_call: TRBV2
d_call: .

cdr3_aa: ASSPRSGLAAGELF
j_call: TRBJ2-2
v_call: TRBV7-3
d_call: TRBD2

cdr3_aa: ASRQGYTEELF
j_call: TRBJ2-2
v_call: TRBV18
d_call: .

cdr3_aa: ASSHLNTEAF
j_call: TRBJ1-1
v_call: TRBV3-1/TRBV3-2
d_call: .

cdr3_aa: ASSSDSGGTPLH
j_call: TRBJ1-6
v_call: TRBV5-6
d_call: .

cdr3_aa: ASSLGQVLKERLF
j_call: TRBJ1-4
v_call: TRBV5-1
d_call: .